What follows are 5 T cell receptor beta chains derived from one specimen sequenced in a study of shared clonotypes between healthy human individuals. TCRdb's copy holds only in-frame clones and misses some; the assay was immunoSEQ multiplex PCR. The sample consists of roughly 1.5 million clones, 95% to 99% of them appearing once. Material: naive CD4+ T cells sorted from blood. Subset given: CD45RA+ positively selected. Receptors originate from a man aged 25 to 45 in good health.

This chain uses TRBV13 with TRBJ2-1, with 12 bases matching TRBD2. In germline, CDR1 is PRHDT, CDR2 FYEKMQ (reference sequence). The CDR3 consists of 22 residues. V dropped 4 bases and J dropped 0; count of bases not matched to a gene: 19. The CDR3 nucleotides read TGTGCCAGCAGCTCCCCCGGATGGACTAGCGGGGCCTTTTCGAGCTCCTACAATGAGCAGTTCTTC. This encodes CASSSPGWTSGAFSSSYNEQFF.

The chain carries TRBV6-1 and TRBJ2-7; weak D call: TRBD2 (5 bases). The length of the CDR3 is 13 residues. The germline V gene encodes CDR1 MNHNS and CDR2 SASEGT. V was shortened by 5 bases and J by 4 bases, with 12 bases between the two germline ends. The CDR3 loop is CASSFGIPYEQYF. In DNA, the CDR3 is TGTGCCAGCAGTTTCGGGATTCCATACGAGCAGTACTTC.

The CDR3 here is CASSSQGKGNEKLFF. CDR3 nucleotides: TGTGCCAGCAGCTCTCAGGGGAAGGGGAATGAAAAACTGTTTTTT. The chain joins TRBV7-6 to TRBJ1-4; D is perhaps TRBD1 (6 bases). Trimming pared 4 bases from V and 5 bases from J, leaving 14 bases between. CDR3 size: 15 residues. Germline V gives CDR1 SGHVS, CDR2 FNYEAQ. The whole variable domain, remainder taken from reference TRBV7-6 and TRBJ1-4, is GAGVSQSPRYKVTKRGQDVALRCDPISGHVSLYWYRQALGQGPEFLTYFNYEAQQDKSGLPNDRFSAERPEGSISTLTIQRTEQRDSAMYRCASSSQGKGNEKLFFGSGTQLSVL.

The chain employs TRBV5-8 and TRBJ2-3; D is undetermined. Between the trimmed V and J ends, which lost 0 bases and 10 bases, there was a span of 12 bases. The length of the CDR3 is 13 residues. Germline V gene sequence: CDR1 SGHTS, CDR2 YDEGEE. The CDR3, as DNA: TGTGCCAGCAGCTTGGTTCCCGCCAAAGCGCAGTATTTT. As protein: CASSLVPAKAQYF.

This chain connects TRBV30 to TRBJ2-3; D is unclear. Germline V gene lookup returns CDR1 GTSNPN and CDR2 SVGIG (reference sequence). The V gene lost 0 bases and the J gene lost 0 bases, with 16 bases spanning the gap. The length of the CDR3 is 17 residues. The CDR3 sequence is CAWSVRLLLTSTDTQYF. DNA for the CDR3: TGTGCCTGGAGTGTACGGTTGCTACTTACTAGCACAGATACGCAGTATTTT.